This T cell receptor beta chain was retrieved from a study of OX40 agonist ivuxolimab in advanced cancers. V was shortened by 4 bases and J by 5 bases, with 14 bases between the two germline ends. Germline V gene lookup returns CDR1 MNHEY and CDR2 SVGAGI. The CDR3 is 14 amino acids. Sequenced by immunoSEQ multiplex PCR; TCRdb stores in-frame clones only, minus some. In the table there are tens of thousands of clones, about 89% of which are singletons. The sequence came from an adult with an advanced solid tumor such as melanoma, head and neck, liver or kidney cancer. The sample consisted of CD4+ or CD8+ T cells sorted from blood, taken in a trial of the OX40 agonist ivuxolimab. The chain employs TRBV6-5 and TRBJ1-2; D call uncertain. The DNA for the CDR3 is TGTGCCAGCAGTTCCAACAGCCTCGATTATGGCTACACCTTC. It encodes CASSSNSLDYGYTF.